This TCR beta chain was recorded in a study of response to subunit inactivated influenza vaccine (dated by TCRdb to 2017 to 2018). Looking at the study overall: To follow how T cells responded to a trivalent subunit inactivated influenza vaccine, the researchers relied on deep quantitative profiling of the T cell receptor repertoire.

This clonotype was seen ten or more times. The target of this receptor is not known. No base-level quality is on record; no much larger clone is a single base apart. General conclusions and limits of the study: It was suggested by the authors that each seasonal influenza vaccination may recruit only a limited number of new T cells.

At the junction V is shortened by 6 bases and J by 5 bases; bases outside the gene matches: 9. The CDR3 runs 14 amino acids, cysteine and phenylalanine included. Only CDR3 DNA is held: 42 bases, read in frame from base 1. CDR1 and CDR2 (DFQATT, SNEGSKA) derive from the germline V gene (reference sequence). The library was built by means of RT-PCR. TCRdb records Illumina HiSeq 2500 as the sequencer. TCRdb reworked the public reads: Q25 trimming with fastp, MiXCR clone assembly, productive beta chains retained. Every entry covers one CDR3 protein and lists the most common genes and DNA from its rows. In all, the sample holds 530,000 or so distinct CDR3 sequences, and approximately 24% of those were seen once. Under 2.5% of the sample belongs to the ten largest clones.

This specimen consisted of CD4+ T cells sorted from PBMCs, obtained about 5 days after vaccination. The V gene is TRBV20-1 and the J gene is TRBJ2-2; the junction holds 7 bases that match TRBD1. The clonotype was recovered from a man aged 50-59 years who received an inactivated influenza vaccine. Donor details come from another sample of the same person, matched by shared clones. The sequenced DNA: TGCAGTGCCACCAAGGGGGCACATACCGGGGAGCTGTTTTTT. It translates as CSATKGAHTGELFF.